These 15 T cell receptor beta chains share one sample of origin, sequenced in a study of cytomegalovirus exposure and HLA in healthy donors (dated by TCRdb to 2015 to 2018). Libraries were made using the immunoSEQ multiplex PCR assay. A mixture of 60 forward primers for TCR Vbeta segments and 13 reverse primers for TCR Jbeta segments was used in the multiplex PCR. Here the immuneACCESS table is served through TCRdb, limited to in-frame sequences with V and J called. Missing clones are a known gap in these copies; in checked studies unresolved V genes cover under half, and the rest lacks a known reason. The sample's table lists a count of more than 95,000 clones. The ten largest make up 3% to 3.5% of the sample. The sample consisted of PBMCs. Receptors were obtained from a man aged 35 to 55 in good health and CMV-seronegative.

CDR3 loop: CATSRGDSMNEQFF. CDR3 sequence (DNA): TGTGCCACCAGCAGAGGGGACAGCATGAATGAGCAGTTCTTC. V is TRBV15 and J is TRBJ2-1, with 7 positions matching TRBD1. The junction had 4 bases not matched to a gene; V was cut back by 1 base and J by 7 bases. CDR3 length: 14 amino acids. CDR1 and CDR2 from the germline V gene are LNHNV and YYDKDF (reference sequence).

This chain links TRBV5-4 with TRBJ1-2; TRBD1 aligns across 7 bases. This CDR3 contains 15 residues. The V segment lost 4 bases and the J segment 2 bases; nucleotides outside the gene matches: 8. Per the germline V gene, CDR1 is SGHNT and CDR2 is YYREEE (reference sequence). The CDR3 DNA follows: TGTGCCAGCAGCCCCTCAGAGACAGGGAACTATGGCTACACCTTC. Its protein product is CASSPSETGNYGYTF.

The chain combines TRBV27 with TRBJ1-2; no reliable D call. CDR3 length equals 13 residues. V was clipped by 8 bases and J by 2 bases, with 12 bases between them. The germline V gene has CDR1 MNHEY and CDR2 SMNVEV (reference sequence). CDR3 protein: CASARGSNYGYTF. CDR3 in DNA: TGTGCCAGCGCGCGCGGGTCGAACTATGGCTACACCTTC.

This sequence joins TRBV10-3 and TRBJ2-5, with a weak D call TRBD1 (6 bases). The germline V gene has CDR1 ENHRY and CDR2 SYGVKD. The CDR3 spans 13 residues. Trimming shortened V by 3 bases and J by 6 bases, and 11 bases separated the two germline ends. CDR3 sequence reads: CAISESRGQTQYF. The CDR3 region has the DNA TGTGCCATCAGTGAATCCAGGGGTCAGACCCAGTACTTC.

The chain uses TRBV7-9 and TRBJ1-3; D is undetermined. Trimming cost V 7 bases and J 4 bases, with 20 bases left between them. CDR3 size: 16 residues. CDR1 is SEHNR and CDR2 is FQNEAQ in the germline V gene (reference sequence). The CDR3 sequence: CASTLRAGAGGNTIYF. The CDR3 DNA is TGTGCCAGCACCCTAAGGGCAGGCGCGGGGGGAAACACCATATATTTT.

This chain connects TRBV10-3 to TRBJ2-3; tentative D call: TRBD2 (5 bases). The V and J ends lost 3 bases and 4 bases respectively, with 17 bases between them. Germline V gene lookup returns CDR1 ENHRY and CDR2 SYGVKD. CDR3 length equals 16 residues. CDR3 in amino acids: CAISEPPDLPSDTQYF. CDR3 nucleotides: TGTGCCATCAGTGAACCTCCGGACTTACCCTCAGATACGCAGTATTTT.

The chain is built from TRBV2 and TRBJ2-2, with 8 bases matching TRBD1. The trim removed 4 bases at V and 2 bases at J, leaving 6 bases unmatched. This CDR3 comprises 16 residues. The germline gives CDR1 SNHLY, CDR2 FYNNEI. DNA of the CDR3: TGTGCCAGCAGTGGGGGACAGGAGATAAACACCGGGGAGCTGTTTTTT. Translated, it gives CASSGGQEINTGELFF. The variable domain in full, completed from reference TRBV2 and TRBJ2-2, reads EPEVTQTPSHQVTQMGQEVILRCVPISNHLYFYWYRQILGQKVEFLVSFYNNEISEKSEIFDDQFSVERPDGSNFTLKIRSTKLEDSAMYFCASSGGQEINTGELFFGEGSRLTVL.

The V gene is TRBV10-1, the J gene TRBJ1-1; tentatively, D is TRBD1 (5 bases). Trimming pared 0 bases from V and 10 bases from J, leaving 9 bases between. The CDR3 runs 12 residues. Germline values: CDR1 WNHNN, CDR2 SYGVQD (reference sequence). CDR3 sequence: CASSESQGRAFF. CDR3 DNA sequence: TGCGCCAGCAGTGAGTCGCAGGGCCGAGCTTTCTTT.

The V gene is TRBV28, the J gene TRBJ2-7, with 14 positions matching TRBD2. CDR1 and CDR2 (germline): MDHEN, SYDVKM. The CDR3 is made up of 18 amino acids. The J segment lost 0 bases and the V segment lost 4 bases, leaving 8 bases of the junction unmatched. The CDR3 sequence: CASSSGTSGRGVSYEQYF. In DNA form, the CDR3 reads TGTGCCAGCAGTTCCGGGACTAGCGGGAGAGGGGTCTCCTACGAGCAGTACTTC.

The rearrangement uses TRBV5-1 and TRBJ2-5; 9 bases align to TRBD1. The CDR3 runs to 14 residues. Germline V CDR1 and CDR2: SGHRS, YFSETQ. Trimming took 4 bases from V and 4 from J; bases not matched to a gene: 5. CDR3 sequence (DNA): TGCGCCAGCAGCCCCACGACAGGGGGAGAGACCCAGTACTTC. Translating it yields CASSPTTGGETQYF.

The rearrangement uses TRBV19 and TRBJ1-2, with D unresolved. Trimming cost V 3 bases and J 4 bases, with 18 bases left between them. Looked up from germline, CDR1 is LNHDA and CDR2 is SQIVND (reference sequence). This CDR3 spans 16 amino acids. CDR3 sequence: CASSISTRREVYGYTF. CDR3 DNA sequence: TGTGCCAGTAGTATCTCTACACGGCGGGAGGTCTATGGCTACACCTTC.

The chain employs TRBV19 and TRBJ2-5, with a weak D call TRBD2 (5 bases). The DNA end is more similar to TRBJ2-7, so the J call may be wrong. Per germline, CDR1 LNHDA and CDR2 SQIVND (reference sequence). The length of the CDR3 is 12 residues. The CDR3, as DNA: TGTGCCAGTAGTCCCGGACTCTACGAGCAGTACTTC. Residues: CASSPGLYEQYF.

The rearrangement links TRBV30 to TRBJ2-1; perhaps TRBD2 as D (6 bases). CDR1 GTSNPN and CDR2 SVGIG come from the germline V gene (reference sequence). This CDR3 has 13 amino acids. The V and J ends lost 4 bases and 9 bases respectively, with 16 bases between them. The CDR3 region is CAWKSPGDGEQFF. CDR3 DNA sequence: TGTGCCTGGAAATCCCCGGGAGACGGTGAGCAGTTCTTC.

This sequence joins TRBV19 and TRBJ2-7; TRBD2 matches 10 bases. Germline CDR1 is LNHDA and CDR2 is SQIVND (reference sequence). This CDR3 contains 15 residues. V lost 2 bases and J lost 0; bases outside the gene matches: 1. CDR3 DNA sequence: TGTGCCAGTAGTATATCTAGCGGGAGCTCCTACGAGCAGTACTTC. This sequence encodes CASSISSGSSYEQYF. Full variable domain (rest looked up from reference TRBV19 and TRBJ2-7): DGGITQSPKYLFRKEGQNVTLSCEQNLNHDAMYWYRQDPGQGLRLIYYSQIVNDFQKGDIAEGYSVSREKKESFPLTVTSAQKNPTAFYLCASSISSGSSYEQYFGPGTRLTVT.

This chain links TRBV30 with TRBJ1-4, with TRBD1 matching over 7 bases. V lost 1 base, J lost 0 bases, and 2 bases stayed unmatched. This CDR3 contains 15 residues. Per the germline V gene, CDR1 is GTSNPN and CDR2 is SVGIG (reference sequence). CDR3 sequence (DNA): TGTGCCTGGAGTGCCCAGGGGGCAACTAATGAAAAACTGTTTTTT. The encoded protein is CAWSAQGATNEKLFF.